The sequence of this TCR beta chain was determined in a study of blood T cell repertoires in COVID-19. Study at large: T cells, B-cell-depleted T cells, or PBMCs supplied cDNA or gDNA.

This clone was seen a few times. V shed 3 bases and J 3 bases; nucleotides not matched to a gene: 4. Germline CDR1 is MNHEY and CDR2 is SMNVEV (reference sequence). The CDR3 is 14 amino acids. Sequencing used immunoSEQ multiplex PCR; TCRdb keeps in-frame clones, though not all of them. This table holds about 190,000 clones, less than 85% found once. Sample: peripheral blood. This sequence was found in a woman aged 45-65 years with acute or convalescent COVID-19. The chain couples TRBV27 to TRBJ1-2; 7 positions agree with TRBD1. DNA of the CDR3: TGTGCCAGCAGTTTTGGGCAGGGGGACTATGGCTACACCTTC. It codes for CASSFGQGDYGYTF.